Listed below are T cell receptor beta chains from one sample, sequenced in a study of T cell changes during pregnancy in multiple sclerosis. Produced via immunoSEQ multiplex PCR; TCRdb's table is partial and in-frame only. The sample holds fewer than 55,000 clones; over 90% are singletons and the top ten take around 1%. The specimen comprised peripheral blood, sampled after pregnancy. All receptors come from a female donor with multiple sclerosis, enrolled in a pregnancy study. Both conserved end residues are part of each CDR3. Fields, in order: CDR3 length, V gene, D gene, J gene, CDR3 protein. D genes are given only for firm matches.

14	TRBV19	.	TRBJ1-5	CASSPGVSNQPQHF
15	TRBV19	.	TRBJ1-2	CASSASGGYVYGYTF
14	TRBV4-2	.	TRBJ1-6	CASSPPQGNSPLHF
15	TRBV5-8	.	TRBJ1-5	CASSYFPGDNQPQHF
14	TRBV7-2	.	TRBJ2-5	CASSLDSRSETQYF
19	TRBV7-3	TRBD2	TRBJ2-3	CASSLIGRRLAGGQDTQYF
15	TRBV19	TRBD1	TRBJ1-2	CASSIPGQGFYGYTF
12	TRBV7-2	.	TRBJ2-3	CASSSGADTQYF
13	TRBV2	.	TRBJ2-3	CASSEGSADTQYF
13	TRBV7-9	.	TRBJ2-5	CASSSGVQETQYF
15	TRBV11-1	.	TRBJ2-7	CASSPGFLGSYEQYF
14	TRBV11-1	TRBD1	TRBJ2-1	CASSSGQGYNEQFF
14	TRBV2	TRBD1	TRBJ1-5	CASSGTGGYQPQHF
14	TRBV4-3	TRBD1	TRBJ1-2	CASSPGQSNYGYTF
15	TRBV19	.	TRBJ1-2	CASSIRPGWNYGYTF
16	TRBV4-2	TRBD1	TRBJ1-1	CASSQDRQGASTEAFF
15	TRBV6-1	.	TRBJ2-3	CASSDLPPDPDTQYF
17	TRBV19	TRBD1	TRBJ2-7	CASSIDRDRGVPYEQYF
15	TRBV28	TRBD1	TRBJ1-4	CASSSSGQGNEKLFF
15	TRBV6-5	TRBD1	TRBJ2-7	CASSYTRQGAYEQYF
15	TRBV6-5	TRBD1	TRBJ1-2	CASSSGTATVYGYTF
13	TRBV15	.	TRBJ1-2	CATSSSGVYGYTF
17	TRBV5-6	TRBD1	TRBJ2-1	CASSHPRTGGGENEQFF
13	TRBV4-1	.	TRBJ1-5	CASSQEGAQPQHF
15	TRBV30	TRBD2	TRBJ2-1	CAWSLGGASYNEQFF
15	TRBV11-2	TRBD1	TRBJ2-5	CASSPLGTGKETQYF
15	TRBV15	TRBD1	TRBJ1-1	CATSRDRTGGTEAFF
14	TRBV27	.	TRBJ1-1	CASSLIVGNTEAFF
16	TRBV4-2	.	TRBJ2-7	CASSQEGQGISYEQYF
16	TRBV5-1	TRBD1	TRBJ1-4	CASRGQAGLGNEKLFF
14	TRBV7-2	.	TRBJ1-2	CASSYSPGNYGYTF
14	TRBV21-1	.	TRBJ2-5	CASSKKQFQETQYF
16	TRBV5-1	TRBD2	TRBJ2-5	CASSLAGGPGGETQYF
12	TRBV16	.	TRBJ1-5	CASTRSNQPQHF
17	TRBV18	TRBD1	TRBJ1-6	CASSPVGTVGGNSPLHF
15	TRBV19	TRBD1	TRBJ1-5	CASKPGQALYQPQHF
15	TRBV4-3	.	TRBJ2-2	CASSQVVGNTGELFF
17	TRBV21-1	.	TRBJ1-6	CASSKGLLRGSDSPLHF
13	TRBV27	TRBD1	TRBJ1-5	CASRQGVNQPQHF
12	TRBV6-1	.	TRBJ1-3	CASSVGGNTIYF
13	TRBV7-3	.	TRBJ1-1	CASSLDRNTEAFF
15	TRBV4-1	.	TRBJ1-1	CASSPGVGTNTEAFF
14	TRBV27	TRBD1	TRBJ2-2	CASTRGPYTGELFF
14	TRBV10-1	.	TRBJ1-6	CASNQVQGYSPLHF
16	TRBV7-2	TRBD2	TRBJ2-5	CASSLKRGAVIETQYF
18	TRBV27	TRBD1	TRBJ1-2	CASRALAGTGSLNYGYTF
14	TRBV7-2	TRBD1	TRBJ2-7	CASSQDGTGGEQYF